These 18 T cell receptor beta chains were all obtained from the same sample, sequenced in a study of identical twins. TCRdb called the 5' RACE reads again in MiXCR, with one record for every CDR3 protein. Among 450,000 or so distinct CDR3 sequences listed, 11% to 15% were seen once. These data also formed part of another study, on yellow fever vaccine responses in identical twins.

Sequencing was done on a sample of CD4+ T cells sorted from blood. These receptors came from a woman aged 18-29 years in good health.

The J gene is TRBJ1-1, the V gene TRBV6-5; D possibly corresponds to TRBD1 (5 bases). The CDR3 loop spans 14 amino acids. The germline V gene has CDR1 MNHEY and CDR2 SVGAGI. V was shortened by 0 bases and J by 4 bases, with 9 bases between the two germline ends. CDR3 region: CASSYSSGTTEAFF. The CDR3 DNA reads TGTGCCAGCAGTTACTCATCGGGGACCACTGAAGCTTTCTTT.

This clonotype was detected a few times. A read error may explain this, as a much larger clone is one base away. The chain is built from TRBV28 and TRBJ2-7, with D hard to call. CDR3 size: 11 residues. The V end lost 3 bases, the J end lost 3 bases, and 3 bases lay between the germline ends. Germline V gene sequence: CDR1 MDHEN, CDR2 SYDVKM. This CDR3 is CASSFIYEQYF. In DNA form, the CDR3 reads TGTGCCAGCAGTTTCATCTACGAGCAGTACTTC.

The V call is TRBV7-9, the J call TRBJ1-1, with D possibly TRBD1 on 6 matching bases. There are 14 residues in the CDR3. V was cut by 4 bases and J by 1 base, with 10 bases left in between. Germline CDR1 reads SEHNR; CDR2 reads FQNEAQ (reference sequence). The CDR3 protein is CASSYEGGNTEAFF. The CDR3 DNA is TGTGCCAGCAGCTACGAAGGGGGGAACACTGAAGCTTTCTTT.

This clonotype came up a few times. The V call is TRBV4-1, the J call TRBJ2-1; D perhaps matches TRBD1 (5 bases). The CDR3 spans 14 residues. Trimming removed 2 bases at V and 8 bases at J, with 13 bases between. Germline loops: CDR1 MGHRA, CDR2 YSYEKL. The CDR3 here is CASSQRQTKDEQFF. CDR3 nucleotides: TGCGCCAGCAGCCAAAGACAGACCAAGGATGAGCAGTTCTTC.

The chain uses TRBV5-1 and TRBJ1-2, with 7 bases lining up with TRBD1. Per germline, CDR1 SGHRS and CDR2 YFSETQ. This CDR3 is built from 16 residues. The V and J ends lost 0 bases and 4 bases, in that order; junction bases with no gene match: 9. CDR3: CASSLAGGGTSYGYTF. CDR3 coding DNA: TGCGCCAGCAGCTTGGCCGGAGGGGGCACATCCTATGGCTACACCTTC. The entire variable domain, with the rest obtained from reference TRBV5-1 and TRBJ1-2, is as follows: KAGVTQTPRYLIKTRGQQVTLSCSPISGHRSVSWYQQTPGQGLQFLFEYFSETQRNKGNFPGRFSGRQFSNSRSEMNVSTLELGDSALYLCASSLAGGGTSYGYTFGSGTRLTVV.

This clonotype turned up a few times. The chain combines TRBV29-1 with TRBJ2-2; D unclear. The CDR3 totals 14 residues. Trimming removed 6 bases at V and 3 bases at J, with 14 bases between. Germline values: CDR1 SQVTM, CDR2 ANQGSEA. This chain's CDR3 is CSVGRERDTGELFF. CDR3 DNA sequence: TGCAGCGTAGGACGCGAACGAGACACCGGGGAGCTGTTTTTT.

The gene calls are TRBV6-2 or TRBV6-3 and TRBJ2-1; D gene unclear. Deletions cut 4 bases from V and 9 bases from J, with 10 bases between. Germline V gene sequence: CDR1 MNHEY, CDR2 SVGEGT. This CDR3 is built from 12 residues. CDR3 sequence (DNA): TGTGCCAGCAGTTTTCCTGTGGGTGAGCAGTTCTTC. Translating it yields CASSFPVGEQFF.

The chain combines TRBV5-8 with TRBJ2-1; a possible D gene is TRBD1 (5 bases). Per the germline V gene, CDR1 is SGHTS and CDR2 is YDEGEE. The CDR3 length is 16 residues. V shed 2 bases and J shed 5 bases, with 17 bases lying between them. CDR3 nucleotide sequence: TGTGCCAGCAGCTTCGGCTGGACATACGGGCACAATGAGCAGTTCTTC. Translated: CASSFGWTYGHNEQFF.

This clonotype was recorded a few times. This chain joins TRBV10-3 and TRBJ2-4; 7 bases map to TRBD2. CDR1 is ENHRY and CDR2 is SYGVKD in the germline V gene. This CDR3 has 14 residues. V trimming: 4 bases; J trimming: 5 bases; junction bases outside the gene matches: 5. CDR3 coding DNA: TGTGCCATCAGTGTAATGGCGGGAGAAAACATTCAGTACTTC. Translated, it gives CAISVMAGENIQYF.

The V call is TRBV6-1, the J call TRBJ2-7; no firm D call. Germline assignment: CDR1 MNHNS and CDR2 SASEGT. The germline V and J ends were trimmed by 5 bases and 3 bases, with 17 bases remaining between them. The CDR3 runs 15 residues. CDR3 region: CASSRDRSADYEQYF. The DNA for the CDR3 is TGTGCCAGCAGTCGTGATAGGTCAGCAGACTACGAGCAGTACTTC.

This clonotype turned up a few times. The chain recombines TRBV7-9 with TRBJ2-3; 7 nucleotides match TRBD2. CDR3 length: 16 residues. V lost 4 bases, J lost 2 bases, and 9 bases stayed unmatched. Germline V gives CDR1 SEHNR, CDR2 FQNEAQ (reference sequence). The CDR3 protein is CASSSRASGDTDTQYF. Here the CDR3 DNA reads TGTGCCAGCAGCTCGCGGGCGAGCGGGGACACAGATACGCAGTATTTT.

This rearrangement joins TRBV20-1 to TRBJ2-1, with TRBD2 matching over 8 bases. The CDR3 is 10 amino acids. CDR1 is DFQATT, CDR2 SNEGSKA, per germline (reference sequence). The CDR3 is CSGLAYEQFF. The CDR3 nucleotides are TGCAGCGGACTAGCCTATGAGCAGTTCTTC.

V gene TRBV30 combines with J gene TRBJ2-7; D possibly corresponds to TRBD1 (6 bases). CDR3 length equals 13 residues. Looked up from germline, CDR1 is GTSNPN and CDR2 is SVGIG (reference sequence). V was shortened by 5 bases and J by 1 base, with 12 bases between the two germline ends. CDR3 in amino acids: CAWLGTPSYEQYF. The CDR3 DNA reads as TGTGCCTGGCTTGGGACACCATCCTACGAGCAGTACTTC.

The gene calls are TRBV10-3 and TRBJ2-1; 7 bases match TRBD2. The CDR3 covers 16 residues. The ends lost 2 bases at V and 5 bases at J; junction bases unmatched: 9. Germline CDR1 reads ENHRY; CDR2 reads SYGVKD. The CDR3 coding sequence is TGTGCCATCAGTGAGCGACTGGCGGGGGTCGACAATGAGCAGTTCTTC. Its translation is CAISERLAGVDNEQFF.

The rearrangement links TRBV28 to TRBJ2-1, with D perhaps assigned TRBD1 or TRBD2 (5 bases each). V was trimmed by 5 bases and J by 3 bases, leaving 11 bases between them. Germline CDR1 is MDHEN and CDR2 is SYDVKM. CDR3 length: 14 amino acids. The CDR3 DNA reads as TGTGCCAGCAGTCCTGGGGACGGCTACAATGAGCAGTTCTTC. It encodes CASSPGDGYNEQFF.

In nucleotides, the CDR3 is TGCGCCAGCAGCTTGGTAGGCAGGGCGTCAGAAGAGCAGTTCTTC. Its translation: CASSLVGRASEEQFF. V gene TRBV5-1 combines with J gene TRBJ2-1; D possibly corresponds to TRBD1 (5 bases). The V gene's germline CDR1 is SGHRS and CDR2 YFSETQ. V was pared by 0 bases and J by 10 bases, with 17 bases between. This CDR3 is 15 amino acids long.

The chain carries TRBV5-1 and TRBJ2-2; 14 bases line up with TRBD2. The CDR3 extends over 18 amino acids. CDR1 is SGHRS and CDR2 is YFSETQ in the germline V gene. The ends lost 3 bases at V and 1 base at J; junction bases unmatched: 5. CDR3 residues: CASSSGLAGGQNTGELFF. In nucleotides, the CDR3 is TGCGCCAGCAGCTCCGGACTAGCGGGAGGTCAGAACACCGGGGAGCTGTTTTTT.

V usage is TRBV29-1 and J usage is TRBJ2-3; D possibly corresponds to TRBD2 (6 bases). The CDR3 extends over 11 amino acids. V gave up 7 bases and J gave up 6 bases, with 11 bases separating them. The germline V gene has CDR1 SQVTM and CDR2 ANQGSEA. The CDR3 here is CSATRGDTQYF. Written as DNA, the CDR3 is TGCAGCGCCACCCGGGGGGATACGCAGTATTTT.